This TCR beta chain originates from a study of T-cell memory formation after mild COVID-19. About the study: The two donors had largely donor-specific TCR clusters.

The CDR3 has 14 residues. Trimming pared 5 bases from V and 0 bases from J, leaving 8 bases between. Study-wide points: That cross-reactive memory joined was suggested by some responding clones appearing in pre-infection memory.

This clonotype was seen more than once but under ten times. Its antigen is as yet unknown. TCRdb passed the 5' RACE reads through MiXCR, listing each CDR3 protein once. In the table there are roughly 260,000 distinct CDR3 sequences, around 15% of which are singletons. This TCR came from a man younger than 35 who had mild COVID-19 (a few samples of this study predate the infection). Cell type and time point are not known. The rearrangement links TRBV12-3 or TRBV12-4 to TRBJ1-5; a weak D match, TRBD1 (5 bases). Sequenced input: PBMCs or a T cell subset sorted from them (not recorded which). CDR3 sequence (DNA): TGTGCCAGCAGTCAGGGATATAGCAATCAGCCCCAGCATTTT. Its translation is CASSQGYSNQPQHF.